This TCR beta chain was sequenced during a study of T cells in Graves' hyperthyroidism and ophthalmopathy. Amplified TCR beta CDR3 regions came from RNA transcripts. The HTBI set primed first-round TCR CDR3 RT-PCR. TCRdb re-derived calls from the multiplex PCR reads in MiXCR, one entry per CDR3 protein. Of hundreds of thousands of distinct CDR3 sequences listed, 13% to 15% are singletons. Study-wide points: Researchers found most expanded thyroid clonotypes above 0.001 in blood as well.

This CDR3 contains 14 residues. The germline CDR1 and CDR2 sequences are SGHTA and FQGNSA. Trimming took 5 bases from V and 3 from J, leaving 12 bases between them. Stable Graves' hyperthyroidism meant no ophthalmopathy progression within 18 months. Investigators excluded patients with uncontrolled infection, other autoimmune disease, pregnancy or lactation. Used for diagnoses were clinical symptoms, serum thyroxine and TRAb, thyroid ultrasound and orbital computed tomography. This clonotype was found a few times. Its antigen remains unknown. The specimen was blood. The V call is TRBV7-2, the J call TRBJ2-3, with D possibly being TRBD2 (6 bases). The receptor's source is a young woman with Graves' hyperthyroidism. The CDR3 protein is CASSRTSWTDTQYF. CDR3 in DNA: TGTGCCAGCAGCCGAACTAGCTGGACAGATACGCAGTATTTT.